This TCR beta chain was identified in a study of long-term antiretroviral therapy in people with HIV. Inclusion required at least two post-ART and at least one pre-ART PBMC samples. Amounts of roughly 1-11 million cryopreserved PBMC were held in the samples before DNA extraction. Per the germline V gene, CDR1 is MNHEY and CDR2 is SVGAGI. The germline V and J ends were trimmed by 8 bases and 2 bases, with 9 bases remaining between them. The CDR3 spans 12 residues. Samples were assayed with immunoSEQ v3.0 at survey level. Here immunoSEQ multiplex PCR was the method, and the copy in TCRdb shows in-frame clones only, minus some. Of tens of thousands of clones listed, 86% are singletons.

The sample was unsorted PBMCs, taken 0.1 years before starting antiretroviral therapy. This sequence joins TRBV6-5 and TRBJ2-5, with a possible D match to TRBD2 (6 bases). The source is a woman aged 45-60 years with HIV. The CDR3 sequence is CASGGIQETQYF. In DNA form, the CDR3 reads TGTGCCAGCGGGGGGATACAAGAGACCCAGTACTTC.